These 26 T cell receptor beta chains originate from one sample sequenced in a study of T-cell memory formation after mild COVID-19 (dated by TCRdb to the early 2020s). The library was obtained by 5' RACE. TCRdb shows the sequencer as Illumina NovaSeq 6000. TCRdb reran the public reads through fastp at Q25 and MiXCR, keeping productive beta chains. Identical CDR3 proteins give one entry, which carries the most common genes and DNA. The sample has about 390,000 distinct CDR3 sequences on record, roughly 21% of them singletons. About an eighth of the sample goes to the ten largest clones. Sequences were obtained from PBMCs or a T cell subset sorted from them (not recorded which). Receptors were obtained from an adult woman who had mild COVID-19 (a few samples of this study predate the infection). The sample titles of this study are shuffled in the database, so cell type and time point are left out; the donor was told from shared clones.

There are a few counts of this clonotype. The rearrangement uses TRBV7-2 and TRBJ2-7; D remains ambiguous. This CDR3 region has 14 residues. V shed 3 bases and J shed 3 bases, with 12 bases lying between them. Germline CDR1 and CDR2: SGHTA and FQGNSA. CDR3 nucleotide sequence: TGTGCCAGCAGCTTTGCCGAGAAAGTCTACGAGCAGTACTTC. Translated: CASSFAEKVYEQYF.

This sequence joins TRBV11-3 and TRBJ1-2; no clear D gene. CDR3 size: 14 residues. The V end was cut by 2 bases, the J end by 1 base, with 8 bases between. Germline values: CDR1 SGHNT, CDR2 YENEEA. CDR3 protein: CASSLSGFNYGYTF. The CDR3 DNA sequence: TGTGCCAGCAGCTTAAGTGGCTTTAACTATGGCTACACCTTC.

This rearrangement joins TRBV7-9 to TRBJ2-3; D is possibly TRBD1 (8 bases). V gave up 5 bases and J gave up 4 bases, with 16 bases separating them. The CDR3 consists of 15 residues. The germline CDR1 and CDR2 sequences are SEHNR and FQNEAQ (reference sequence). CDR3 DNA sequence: TGTGCCAGCAGCACACGGACAGGGAGGGCAGATACGCAGTATTTT. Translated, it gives CASSTRTGRADTQYF.

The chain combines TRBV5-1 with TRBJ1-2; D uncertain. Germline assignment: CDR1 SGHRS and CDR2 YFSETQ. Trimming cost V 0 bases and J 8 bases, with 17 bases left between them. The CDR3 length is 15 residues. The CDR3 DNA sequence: TGCGCCAGCAGCTTGGAGCCTCGCGGAGGCGGAGGCTACACCTTC. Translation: CASSLEPRGGGGYTF.

The CDR3 reads CASSLLGGNLAYNEQFF. Written as DNA, the CDR3 is TGTGCCAGCAGTTTATTGGGCGGGAACCTCGCCTACAATGAGCAGTTCTTC. The chain joins TRBV27 to TRBJ2-1; D may be TRBD2 (6 bases). Germline V CDR1 and CDR2: MNHEY, SMNVEV (reference sequence). V lost 1 base, J lost 2 bases, and 15 bases lay in between. The CDR3 has 17 amino acids.

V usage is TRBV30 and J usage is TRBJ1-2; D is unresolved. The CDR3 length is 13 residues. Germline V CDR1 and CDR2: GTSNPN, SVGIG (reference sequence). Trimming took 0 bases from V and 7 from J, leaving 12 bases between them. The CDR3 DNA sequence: TGTGCCTGGAGTGTAACGGCCAAGCTTGGCTACACCTTC. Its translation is CAWSVTAKLGYTF.

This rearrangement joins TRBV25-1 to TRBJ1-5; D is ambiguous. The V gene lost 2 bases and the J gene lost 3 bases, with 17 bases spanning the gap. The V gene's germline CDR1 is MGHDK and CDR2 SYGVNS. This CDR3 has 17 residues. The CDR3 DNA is TGTGCCAGCAGTGAAGGAAGTTGGACCAACTCCAATCAGCCCCAGCATTTT. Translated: CASSEGSWTNSNQPQHF.

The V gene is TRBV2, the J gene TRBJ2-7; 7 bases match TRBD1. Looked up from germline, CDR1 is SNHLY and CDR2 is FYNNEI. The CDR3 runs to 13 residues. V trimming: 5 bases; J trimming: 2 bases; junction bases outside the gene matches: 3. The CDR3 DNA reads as TGTGCCAGCAGTTGGACAGGTACCTACGAGCAGTACTTC. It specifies CASSWTGTYEQYF.

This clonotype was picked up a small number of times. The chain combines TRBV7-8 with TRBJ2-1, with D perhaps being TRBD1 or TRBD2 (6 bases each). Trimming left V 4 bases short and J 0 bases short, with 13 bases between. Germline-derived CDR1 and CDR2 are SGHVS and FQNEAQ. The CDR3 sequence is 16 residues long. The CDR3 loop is CASSSLGGTSYNEQFF. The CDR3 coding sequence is TGTGCCAGCAGCTCTCTAGGGGGGACCTCCTACAATGAGCAGTTCTTC.

Here the CDR3 reads CASSPTRQGYNYGYTF. The CDR3 coding sequence is TGTGCCAGCAGCCCAACTCGACAGGGTTATAACTATGGCTACACCTTC. The chain employs TRBV4-2 and TRBJ1-2; 7 bases agree with TRBD1. Germline-derived CDR1 and CDR2 are LGHNA and YNFKEQ. V trimming: 4 bases; J trimming: 1 base; junction bases outside the gene matches: 9. The CDR3 has 16 amino acids.

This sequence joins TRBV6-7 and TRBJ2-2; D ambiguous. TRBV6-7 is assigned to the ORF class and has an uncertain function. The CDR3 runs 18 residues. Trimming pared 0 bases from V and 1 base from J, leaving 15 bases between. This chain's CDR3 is CASSYSMNRAQNTGELFF. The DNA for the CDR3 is TGTGCCAGCAGTTACTCGATGAACCGGGCCCAGAACACCGGGGAGCTGTTTTTT.

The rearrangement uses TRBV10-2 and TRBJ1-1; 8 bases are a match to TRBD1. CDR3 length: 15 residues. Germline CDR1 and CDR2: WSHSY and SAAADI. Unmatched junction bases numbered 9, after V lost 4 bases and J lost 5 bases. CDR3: CASSGSDRGQTEAFF. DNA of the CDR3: TGCGCCAGCAGTGGGTCTGACAGGGGACAAACTGAAGCTTTCTTT.

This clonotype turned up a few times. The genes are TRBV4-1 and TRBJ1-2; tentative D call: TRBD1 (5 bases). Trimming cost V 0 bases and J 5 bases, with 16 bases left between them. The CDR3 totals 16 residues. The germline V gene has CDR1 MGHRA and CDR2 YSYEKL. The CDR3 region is CASSQDGADPGYGYTF. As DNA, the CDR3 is TGCGCCAGCAGCCAAGATGGGGCAGATCCCGGGTATGGCTACACCTTC.

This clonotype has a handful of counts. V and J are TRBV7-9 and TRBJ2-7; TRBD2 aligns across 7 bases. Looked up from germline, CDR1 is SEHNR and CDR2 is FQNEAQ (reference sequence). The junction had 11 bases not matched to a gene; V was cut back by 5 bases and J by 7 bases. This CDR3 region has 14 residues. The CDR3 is CASSPGLSLREQYF. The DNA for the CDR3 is TGTGCCAGCAGCCCGGGACTATCCCTACGAGAGCAGTACTTC.

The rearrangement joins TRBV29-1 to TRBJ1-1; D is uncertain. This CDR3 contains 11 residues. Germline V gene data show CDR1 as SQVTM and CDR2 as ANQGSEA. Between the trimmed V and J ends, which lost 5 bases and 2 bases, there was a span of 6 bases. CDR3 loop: CSVRDNTEAFF. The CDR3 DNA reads TGCAGCGTTAGAGACAACACTGAAGCTTTCTTT.

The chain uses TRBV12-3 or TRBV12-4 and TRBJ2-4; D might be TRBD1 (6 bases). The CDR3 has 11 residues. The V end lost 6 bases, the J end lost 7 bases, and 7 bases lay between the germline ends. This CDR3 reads CASRGANIQYF. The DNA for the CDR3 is TGTGCCAGCAGGGGGGCCAACATTCAGTACTTC.

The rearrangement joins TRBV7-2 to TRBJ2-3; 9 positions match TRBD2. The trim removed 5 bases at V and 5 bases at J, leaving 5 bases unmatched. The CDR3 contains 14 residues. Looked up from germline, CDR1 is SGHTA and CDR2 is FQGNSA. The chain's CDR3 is CASSPILAGDTQYF. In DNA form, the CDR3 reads TGTGCCAGCAGCCCCATACTAGCGGGAGATACGCAGTATTTT.

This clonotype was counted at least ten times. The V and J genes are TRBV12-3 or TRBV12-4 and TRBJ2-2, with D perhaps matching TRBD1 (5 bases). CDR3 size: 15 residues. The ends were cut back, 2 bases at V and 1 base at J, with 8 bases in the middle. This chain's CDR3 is CASSLNQGNTGELFF. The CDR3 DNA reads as TGTGCCAGCAGTTTAAATCAGGGGAACACCGGGGAGCTGTTTTTT.

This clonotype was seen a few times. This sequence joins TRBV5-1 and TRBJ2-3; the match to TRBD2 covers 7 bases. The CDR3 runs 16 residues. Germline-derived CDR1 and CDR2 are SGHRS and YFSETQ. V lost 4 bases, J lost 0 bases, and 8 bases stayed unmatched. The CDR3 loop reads CASSPAGSGSTDTQYF. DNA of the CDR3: TGCGCCAGCAGCCCGGCTGGTAGCGGGAGCACAGATACGCAGTATTTT.

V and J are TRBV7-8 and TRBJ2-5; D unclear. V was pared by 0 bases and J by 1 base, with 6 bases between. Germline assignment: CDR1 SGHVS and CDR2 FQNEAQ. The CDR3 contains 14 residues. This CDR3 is CASSLARLQETQYF. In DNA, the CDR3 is TGTGCCAGCAGCTTAGCTCGGCTCCAAGAGACCCAGTACTTC.

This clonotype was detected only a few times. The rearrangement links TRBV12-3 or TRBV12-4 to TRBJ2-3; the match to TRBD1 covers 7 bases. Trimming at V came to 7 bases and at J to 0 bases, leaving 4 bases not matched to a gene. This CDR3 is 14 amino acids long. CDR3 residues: CASNRDRSTDTQYF. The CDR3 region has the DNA TGTGCCAGCAACCGGGACAGAAGCACAGATACGCAGTATTTT.

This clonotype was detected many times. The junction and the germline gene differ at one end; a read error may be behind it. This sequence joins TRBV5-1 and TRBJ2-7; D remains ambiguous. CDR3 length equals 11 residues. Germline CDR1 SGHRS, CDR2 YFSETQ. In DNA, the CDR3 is TGTGCCAGTAGTGCCTCCTACGAGCAGTACTTC. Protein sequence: CASSASYEQYF.

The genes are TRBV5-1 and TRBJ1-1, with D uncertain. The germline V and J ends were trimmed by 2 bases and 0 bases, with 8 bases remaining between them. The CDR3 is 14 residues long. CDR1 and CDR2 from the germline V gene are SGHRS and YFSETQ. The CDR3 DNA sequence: TGCGCCAGCAGCTTACAGACGATGAACACTGAAGCTTTCTTT. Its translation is CASSLQTMNTEAFF.

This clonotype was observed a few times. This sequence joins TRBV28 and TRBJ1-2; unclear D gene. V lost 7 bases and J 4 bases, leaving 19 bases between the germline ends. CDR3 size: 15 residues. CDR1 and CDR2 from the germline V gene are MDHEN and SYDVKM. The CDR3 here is CASTPGGTTGYGYTF. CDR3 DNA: TGTGCCAGCACCCCGGGTGGAACAACGGGCTATGGCTACACCTTC.

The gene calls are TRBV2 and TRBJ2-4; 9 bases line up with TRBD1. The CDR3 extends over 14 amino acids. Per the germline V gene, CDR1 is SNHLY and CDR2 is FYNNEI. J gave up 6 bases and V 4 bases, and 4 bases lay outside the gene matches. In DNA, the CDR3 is TGTGCCAGCAGTGGGGACAGGGAAAGAAACATTCAGTACTTC. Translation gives CASSGDRERNIQYF.

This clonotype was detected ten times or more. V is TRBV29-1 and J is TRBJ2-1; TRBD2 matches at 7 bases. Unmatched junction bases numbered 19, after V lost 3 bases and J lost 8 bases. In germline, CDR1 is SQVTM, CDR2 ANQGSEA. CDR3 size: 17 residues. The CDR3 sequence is CSVDAFVSAGVEDEQFF. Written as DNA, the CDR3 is TGCAGCGTTGATGCCTTTGTATCCGCGGGAGTTGAGGATGAGCAGTTCTTC.